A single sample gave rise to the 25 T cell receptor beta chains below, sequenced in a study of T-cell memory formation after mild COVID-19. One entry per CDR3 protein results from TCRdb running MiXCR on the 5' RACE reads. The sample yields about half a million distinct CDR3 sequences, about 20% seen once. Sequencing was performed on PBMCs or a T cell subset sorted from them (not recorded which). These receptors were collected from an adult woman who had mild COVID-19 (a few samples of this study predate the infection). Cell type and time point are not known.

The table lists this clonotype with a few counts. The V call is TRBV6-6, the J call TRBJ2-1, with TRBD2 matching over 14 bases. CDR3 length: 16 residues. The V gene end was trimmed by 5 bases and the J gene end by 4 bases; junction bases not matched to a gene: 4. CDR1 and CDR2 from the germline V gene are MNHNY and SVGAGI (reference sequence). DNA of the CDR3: TGTGCCAGCAGTACTGGACTAGCGGGAGGATACAATGAGCAGTTCTTC. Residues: CASSTGLAGGYNEQFF.

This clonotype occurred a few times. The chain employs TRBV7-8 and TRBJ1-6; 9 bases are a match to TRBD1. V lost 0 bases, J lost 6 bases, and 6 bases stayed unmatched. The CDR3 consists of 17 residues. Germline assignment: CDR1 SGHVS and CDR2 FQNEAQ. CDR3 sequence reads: CASSLAAPGQGNSPLHF. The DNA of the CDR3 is TGTGCCAGCAGCTTAGCCGCTCCGGGACAGGGTAATTCACCCCTCCACTTT. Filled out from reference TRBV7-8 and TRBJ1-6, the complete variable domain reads GAGVSQSPRYKVAKRGQDVALRCDPISGHVSLFWYQQALGQGPEFLTYFQNEAQLDKSGLPSDRFFAERPEGSVSTLKIQRTQQEDSAVYLCASSLAAPGQGNSPLHFGNGTRLTVT.

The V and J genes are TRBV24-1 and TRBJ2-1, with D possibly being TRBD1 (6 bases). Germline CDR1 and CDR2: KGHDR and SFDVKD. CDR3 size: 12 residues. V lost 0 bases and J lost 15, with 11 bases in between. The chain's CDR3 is CATSDLLTGAFF. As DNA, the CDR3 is TGTGCCACCAGTGATTTGTTGACAGGAGCGTTCTTC.

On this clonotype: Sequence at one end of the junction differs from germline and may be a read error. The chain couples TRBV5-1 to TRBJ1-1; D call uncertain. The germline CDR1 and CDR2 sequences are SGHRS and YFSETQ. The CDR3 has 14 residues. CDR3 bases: TGCGTCAGCAGCTACGGCAGTTTGAACACTGAAGCTTTCTTT. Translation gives CVSSYGSLNTEAFF.

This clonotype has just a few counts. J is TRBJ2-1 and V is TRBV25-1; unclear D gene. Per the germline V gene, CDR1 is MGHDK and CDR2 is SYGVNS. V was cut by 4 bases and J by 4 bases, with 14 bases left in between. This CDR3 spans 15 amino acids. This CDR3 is CASSAPRAFYNEQFF. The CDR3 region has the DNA TGTGCCAGCAGTGCTCCCCGGGCCTTTTACAATGAGCAGTTCTTC.

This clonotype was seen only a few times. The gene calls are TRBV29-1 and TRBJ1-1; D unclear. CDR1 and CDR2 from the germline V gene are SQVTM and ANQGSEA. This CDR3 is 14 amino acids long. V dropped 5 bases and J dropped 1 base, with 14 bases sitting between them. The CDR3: CSVFPPLTNTEAFF. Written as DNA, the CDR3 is TGCAGCGTTTTCCCCCCCTTGACGAACACTGAAGCTTTCTTT.

Written as DNA, the CDR3 is TGTGCCAGCAGCGTCGAACAGGCACTCACAGATACGCAGTATTTT. Encoded protein: CASSVEQALTDTQYF. The chain joins TRBV7-3 to TRBJ2-3; possible D gene TRBD1, 5 bases. The CDR3 runs to 15 residues. V lost 5 bases and J 2 bases, leaving 14 bases between the germline ends. Germline values: CDR1 SGHTA, CDR2 FQGTGA.

This CDR3 is CASSLVWGPGYEQYF. The CDR3 DNA reads as TGTGCCAGCAGCTTGGTGTGGGGACCTGGCTACGAGCAGTACTTC. J is TRBJ2-7 and V is TRBV5-5; possibly TRBD1 or TRBD2 for D (5 bases each). V was pared by 0 bases and J by 3 bases, with 13 bases between. This CDR3 is 15 amino acids long. CDR1 SGHKS and CDR2 YYEKEE come from the germline V gene (reference sequence).

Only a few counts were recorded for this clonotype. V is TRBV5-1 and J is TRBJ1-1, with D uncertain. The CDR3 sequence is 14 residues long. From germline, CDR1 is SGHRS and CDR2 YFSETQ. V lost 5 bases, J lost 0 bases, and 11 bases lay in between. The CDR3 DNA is TGCGCCAGCAGTAAAGCTTGGATGAACACTGAAGCTTTCTTT. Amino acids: CASSKAWMNTEAFF.

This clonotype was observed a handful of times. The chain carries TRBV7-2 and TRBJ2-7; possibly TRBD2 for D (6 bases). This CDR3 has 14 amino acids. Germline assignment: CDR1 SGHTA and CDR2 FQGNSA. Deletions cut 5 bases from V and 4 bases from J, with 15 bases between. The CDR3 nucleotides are TGTGCCAGCAGCCTTGCGTGGGGGGATTACGAGCAGTACTTC. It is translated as CASSLAWGDYEQYF.

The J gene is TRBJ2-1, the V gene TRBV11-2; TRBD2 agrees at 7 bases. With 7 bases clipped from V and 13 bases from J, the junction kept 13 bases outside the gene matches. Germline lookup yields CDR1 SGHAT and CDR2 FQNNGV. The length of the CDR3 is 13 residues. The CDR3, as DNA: TGTGCCAGCACCTCCGGGACTACGGGAGTACAGTTCTTC. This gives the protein CASTSGTTGVQFF.

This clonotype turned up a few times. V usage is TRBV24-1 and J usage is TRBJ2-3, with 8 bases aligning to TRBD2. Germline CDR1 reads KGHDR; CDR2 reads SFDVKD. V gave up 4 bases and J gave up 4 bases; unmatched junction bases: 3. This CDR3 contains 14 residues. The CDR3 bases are TGTGCCACCAGTGACTTCGGGAGGGCAGATACGCAGTATTTT. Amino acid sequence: CATSDFGRADTQYF.

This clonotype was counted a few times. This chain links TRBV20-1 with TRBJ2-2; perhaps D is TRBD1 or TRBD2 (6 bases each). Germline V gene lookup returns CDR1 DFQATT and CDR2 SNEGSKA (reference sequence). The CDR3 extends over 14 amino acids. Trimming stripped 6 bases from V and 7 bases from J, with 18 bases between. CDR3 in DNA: TGCAGTGCCTCCCCTGGGGGGCGGCACGGGGAGCTGTTTTTT. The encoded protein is CSASPGGRHGELFF.

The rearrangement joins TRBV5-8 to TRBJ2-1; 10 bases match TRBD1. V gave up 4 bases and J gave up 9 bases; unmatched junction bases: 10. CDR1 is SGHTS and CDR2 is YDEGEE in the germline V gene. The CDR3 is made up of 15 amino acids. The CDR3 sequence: CASSPDRGPGGEQFF. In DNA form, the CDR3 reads TGTGCCAGCAGCCCTGACAGGGGGCCGGGAGGTGAGCAGTTCTTC.

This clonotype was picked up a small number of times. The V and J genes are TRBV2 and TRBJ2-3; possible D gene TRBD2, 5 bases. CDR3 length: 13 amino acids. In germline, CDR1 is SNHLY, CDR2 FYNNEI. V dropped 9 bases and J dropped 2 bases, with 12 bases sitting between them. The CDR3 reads CASRAEPTDTQYF. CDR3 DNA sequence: TGTGCCAGTCGAGCGGAGCCCACAGATACGCAGTATTTT.

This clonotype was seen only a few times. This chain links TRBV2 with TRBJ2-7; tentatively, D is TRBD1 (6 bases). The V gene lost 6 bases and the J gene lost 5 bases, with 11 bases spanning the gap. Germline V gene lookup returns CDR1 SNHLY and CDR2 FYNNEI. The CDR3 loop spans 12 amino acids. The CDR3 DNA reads TGTGCCAGCAGAGACAGGAGCAACGAGCAGTACTTC. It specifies CASRDRSNEQYF.

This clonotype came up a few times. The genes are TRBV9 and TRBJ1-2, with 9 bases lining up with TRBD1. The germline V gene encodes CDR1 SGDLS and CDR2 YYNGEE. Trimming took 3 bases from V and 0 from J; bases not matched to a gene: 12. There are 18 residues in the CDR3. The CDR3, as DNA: TGTGCCAGCAGCGCCTTGGGACAGGGATTTGACACTAACTATGGCTACACCTTC. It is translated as CASSALGQGFDTNYGYTF.

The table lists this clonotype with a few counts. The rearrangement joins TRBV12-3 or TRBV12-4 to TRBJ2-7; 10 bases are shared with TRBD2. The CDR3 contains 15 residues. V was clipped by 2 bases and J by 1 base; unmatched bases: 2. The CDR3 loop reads CASSLQRGGSYEQYF. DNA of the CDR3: TGTGCCAGCAGTTTACAGCGGGGGGGTTCCTACGAGCAGTACTTC.

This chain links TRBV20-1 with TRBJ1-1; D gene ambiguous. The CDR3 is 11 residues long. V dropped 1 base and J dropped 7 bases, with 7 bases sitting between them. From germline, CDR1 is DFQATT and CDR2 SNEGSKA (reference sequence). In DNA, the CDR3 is TGCAGTGCTAGAGGACTGATTGAAGCTTTCTTT. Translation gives CSARGLIEAFF.

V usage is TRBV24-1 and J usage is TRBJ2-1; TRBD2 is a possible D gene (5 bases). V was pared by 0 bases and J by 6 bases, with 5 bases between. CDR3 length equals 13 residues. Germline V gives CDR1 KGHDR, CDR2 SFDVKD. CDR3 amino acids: CATSDLGSNEQFF. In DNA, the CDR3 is TGTGCCACCAGTGATTTGGGGAGCAATGAGCAGTTCTTC.

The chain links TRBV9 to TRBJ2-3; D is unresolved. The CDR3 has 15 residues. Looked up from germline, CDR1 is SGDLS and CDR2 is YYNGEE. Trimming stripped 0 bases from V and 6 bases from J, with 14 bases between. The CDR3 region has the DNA TGTGCCAGCAGCGTAGAATGGGTATCCTGGGATACGCAGTATTTT. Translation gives CASSVEWVSWDTQYF.

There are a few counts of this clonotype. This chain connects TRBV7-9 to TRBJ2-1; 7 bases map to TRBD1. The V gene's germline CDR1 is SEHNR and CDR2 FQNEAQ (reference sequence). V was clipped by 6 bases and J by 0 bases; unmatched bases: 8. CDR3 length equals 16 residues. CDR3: CASSSDRWGSYNEQFF. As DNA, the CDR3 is TGTGCCAGCAGTTCGGACAGGTGGGGCTCCTACAATGAGCAGTTCTTC.

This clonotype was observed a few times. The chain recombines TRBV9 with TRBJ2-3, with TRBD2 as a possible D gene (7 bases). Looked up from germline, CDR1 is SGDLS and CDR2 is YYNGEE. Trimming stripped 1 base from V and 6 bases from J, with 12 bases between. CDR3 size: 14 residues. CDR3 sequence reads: CASSVRGGQDTQYF. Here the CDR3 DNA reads TGTGCCAGCAGCGTAAGGGGGGGCCAGGATACGCAGTATTTT.

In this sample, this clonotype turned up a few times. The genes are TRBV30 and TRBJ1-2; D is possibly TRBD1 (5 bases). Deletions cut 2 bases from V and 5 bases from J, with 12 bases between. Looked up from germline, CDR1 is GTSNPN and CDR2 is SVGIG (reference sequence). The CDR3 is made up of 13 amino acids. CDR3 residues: CAWSMSGKYGYTF. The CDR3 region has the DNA TGTGCCTGGAGTATGTCAGGGAAATATGGCTACACCTTC.

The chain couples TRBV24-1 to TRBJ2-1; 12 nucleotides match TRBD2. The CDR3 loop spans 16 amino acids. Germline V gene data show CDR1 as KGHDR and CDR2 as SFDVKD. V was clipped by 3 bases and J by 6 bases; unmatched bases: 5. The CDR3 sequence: CATSDLTSGSPNEQFF. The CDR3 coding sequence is TGTGCCACCAGTGATCTGACTAGCGGGAGCCCCAATGAGCAGTTCTTC.